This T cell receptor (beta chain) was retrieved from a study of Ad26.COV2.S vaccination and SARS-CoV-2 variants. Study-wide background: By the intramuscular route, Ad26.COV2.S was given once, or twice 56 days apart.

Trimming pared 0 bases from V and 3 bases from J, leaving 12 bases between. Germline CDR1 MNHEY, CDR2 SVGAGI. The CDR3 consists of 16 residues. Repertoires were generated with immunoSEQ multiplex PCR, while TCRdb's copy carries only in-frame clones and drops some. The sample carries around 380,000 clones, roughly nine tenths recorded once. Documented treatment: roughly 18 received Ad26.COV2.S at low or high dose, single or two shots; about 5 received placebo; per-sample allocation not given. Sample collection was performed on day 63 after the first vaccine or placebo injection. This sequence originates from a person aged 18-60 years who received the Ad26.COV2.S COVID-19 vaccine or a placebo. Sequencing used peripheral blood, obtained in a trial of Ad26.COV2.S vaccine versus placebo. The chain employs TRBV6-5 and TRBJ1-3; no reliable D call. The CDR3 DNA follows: TGTGCCAGCAGTTACTCGACTGGGGAGCGTGGAAACACCATATATTTT. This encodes CASSYSTGERGNTIYF.